Below, 25 T cell receptor beta chains from the same sample are listed, as sequenced in a study of early T cells in non-severe SARS-CoV-2 infection. One entry per CDR3 protein, called by TCRdb with MiXCR from the 5' RACE reads. This sample has some 40,000 distinct CDR3 sequences; roughly 5% occur once, and the top ten carry around 15%. Sequencing was carried out using whole blood. All receptors derive from an adult who was a healthcare worker with PCR-confirmed SARS-CoV-2 infection or an uninfected control (not recorded which).

In this sample, this clonotype turned up many times. The chain recombines TRBV29-1 with TRBJ2-3, with TRBD1 as a possible D gene (5 bases). The V end lost 4 bases, the J end lost 2 bases, and 13 bases lay between the germline ends. This CDR3 has 14 residues. From germline, CDR1 is SQVTM and CDR2 ANQGSEA. CDR3 amino acids: CSVVGQGITDTQYF. In nucleotides, the CDR3 is TGCAGCGTTGTAGGGCAGGGCATCACAGATACGCAGTATTTT.

This clonotype showed up many times. V and J are TRBV30 and TRBJ2-6, with 7 bases matching TRBD1. This CDR3 has 14 residues. Per the germline V gene, CDR1 is GTSNPN and CDR2 is SVGIG (reference sequence). V lost 6 bases and J lost 2; bases outside the gene matches: 4. The CDR3 DNA reads TGTGCCTGCCCGACAGGGACTGGGGCCAACGTCCTGACTTTC. It yields the protein CACPTGTGANVLTF.

This clonotype was seen at least ten times. V gene TRBV6-1 combines with J gene TRBJ2-5; 10 positions match TRBD2. Germline loops: CDR1 MNHNS, CDR2 SASEGT. V shed 6 bases, J shed 9 bases, and the junction held 7 bases outside the gene matches. The CDR3 sequence is 13 residues long. CDR3 residues: CASRELAGEAQYF. CDR3 nucleotides: TGTGCCAGCAGAGAGCTAGCGGGGGAGGCCCAGTACTTC.

This clonotype was observed many times. The chain joins TRBV6-2 or TRBV6-3 to TRBJ2-2; possible D gene TRBD2, 5 bases. Germline assignment: CDR1 MNHEY and CDR2 SVGEGT. V was cut by 10 bases and J by 3 bases, with 15 bases left in between. This CDR3 contains 14 residues. The CDR3 bases are TGTGCCACCGATACGTGGGAGTACACCGGGGAGCTGTTTTTT. It translates to CATDTWEYTGELFF.

This clonotype was observed many times. The chain joins TRBV6-6 to TRBJ1-6; TRBD1 is a possible D gene (6 bases). Trimming cost V 7 bases and J 5 bases, with 18 bases left between them. CDR1 MNHNY and CDR2 SVGAGI come from the germline V gene (reference sequence). CDR3 length: 16 residues. CDR3 sequence: CASTHTGLLDNSPLHF. CDR3 nucleotide sequence: TGTGCCAGCACCCATACAGGGTTGTTGGATAATTCACCCCTCCACTTT.

In this sample, this clonotype is medium-sized. V is TRBV7-2 and J is TRBJ2-3, with 13 bases matching TRBD2. J was trimmed by 5 bases and V by 2 bases; bases with no gene match: 1. The germline gives CDR1 SGHTA, CDR2 FQGNSA. The CDR3 has 15 residues. The CDR3 loop is CASSLRLAGGDTQYF. The CDR3, as DNA: TGTGCCAGCAGCTTAAGACTAGCGGGGGGAGATACGCAGTATTTT.

This clonotype was seen repeatedly, ten times or more. The chain recombines TRBV3-1 with TRBJ2-5; 10 positions match TRBD1. Germline CDR1 LGHDT, CDR2 YNNKEL (reference sequence). This CDR3 region has 18 residues. V gave up 2 bases and J gave up 5 bases; unmatched junction bases: 14. The DNA of the CDR3 is TGTGCCAGCAGCCAACTCAGGACCGGGACAGGGGCACAGGAGACCCAGTACTTC. This sequence encodes CASSQLRTGTGAQETQYF.

This clonotype was seen a handful of times. The chain employs TRBV18 and TRBJ2-1; D remains ambiguous. From germline, CDR1 is KGHSH and CDR2 LQKENI. Trimming cost V 6 bases and J 9 bases, with 15 bases left between them. The CDR3 totals 13 residues. The CDR3 here is CASSQADTLEQFF. CDR3 DNA: TGTGCCAGCTCCCAGGCCGACACTCTTGAGCAGTTCTTC.

This clonotype was counted ten times or more. The V and J genes are TRBV4-1 and TRBJ1-4; the D is unclear. There are 13 residues in the CDR3. Trimming took 1 base from V and 8 from J, leaving 8 bases between them. CDR1 and CDR2 from the germline V gene are MGHRA and YSYEKL. CDR3: CASSQASLEKLFF. DNA for the CDR3: TGCGCCAGCAGCCAAGCTAGTTTGGAAAAACTGTTTTTT.

This clonotype appeared a few times. The chain combines TRBV3-1 with TRBJ1-1; D not certain. Trimming left V 5 bases short and J 1 base short, with 11 bases between. The V gene's germline CDR1 is LGHDT and CDR2 YNNKEL (reference sequence). CDR3 length equals 14 residues. CDR3 in DNA: TGTGCCAGCAGCTTCCTACCGGGGAACACTGAAGCTTTCTTT. Protein: CASSFLPGNTEAFF. Complete variable domain (other parts from reference TRBV3-1 and TRBJ1-1): DTAVSQTPKYLVTQMGNDKSIKCEQNLGHDTMYWYKQDSKKFLKIMFSYNNKELIINETVPNRFSPKSPDKAHLNLHINSLELGDSAVYFCASSFLPGNTEAFFGQGTRLTVV.

This clonotype was observed at least ten times. CDR3 sequence reads: CASSIDRTDTQYF. Here the CDR3 DNA reads TGTGCCAGTAGTATAGACCGGACAGATACGCAGTATTTT. The chain has TRBV19 and TRBJ2-3; D is unresolved. Germline CDR1 is LNHDA and CDR2 is SQIVND (reference sequence). This CDR3 region has 13 residues. V was trimmed by 0 bases and J by 3 bases, leaving 4 bases between them.

This clonotype appeared many times. The chain carries TRBV10-3 and TRBJ2-7, with a tentative D call TRBD1 (6 bases). The length of the CDR3 is 14 residues. Trimming pared 2 bases from V and 4 bases from J, leaving 12 bases between. Germline V gene data show CDR1 as ENHRY and CDR2 as SYGVKD. The DNA of the CDR3 is TGTGCCATCAGTGAGATGGGGGCGGCGTACGAGCAGTACTTC. Protein: CAISEMGAAYEQYF.

This clonotype was counted at least ten times. The chain is built from TRBV20-1 and TRBJ2-5, with D perhaps given as TRBD1 or TRBD2 (5 bases each). Looked up from germline, CDR1 is DFQATT and CDR2 is SNEGSKA (reference sequence). This CDR3 has 13 residues. The V gene lost 5 bases and the J gene lost 2 bases, with 12 bases spanning the gap. The CDR3 nucleotides read TGCAGTGCTTATAGGGACGGACAAGAGACCCAGTACTTC. The encoded protein is CSAYRDGQETQYF.

The chain links TRBV30 to TRBJ1-2, with unresolved D. Germline CDR1 GTSNPN, CDR2 SVGIG (reference sequence). The CDR3 is 13 residues long. Between the trimmed V and J ends, which lost 1 base and 3 bases, there was a span of 9 bases. CDR3 nucleotides: TGTGCCTGGAGTGCTGGCCAGGACTATGGCTACACCTTC. Translated, it gives CAWSAGQDYGYTF.

This clonotype showed up many times. V usage is TRBV9 and J usage is TRBJ2-2; 7 nucleotides line up with TRBD2. The CDR3 has 14 residues. In germline, CDR1 is SGDLS, CDR2 YYNGEE. V trimming: 4 bases; J trimming: 6 bases; junction bases outside the gene matches: 6. The CDR3 bases are TGTGCCAGCAGCACGGGGGGATCTCCCGGGGAGCTGTTTTTT. Translating gives CASSTGGSPGELFF. Based on the CDR3 plus reference TRBV9 and TRBJ2-2, the full variable domain is DSGVTQTPKHLITATGQRVTLRCSPRSGDLSVYWYQQSLDQGLQFLIQYYNGEERAKGNILERFSAQQFPDLHSELNLSSLELGDSALYFCASSTGGSPGELFFGEGSRLTVL.

This clonotype was detected ten times or more. The V and J genes are TRBV4-1 and TRBJ1-2, with D hard to call. The V end was cut by 1 base, the J end by 6 bases, with 12 bases between. CDR3 length equals 14 residues. Looked up from germline, CDR1 is MGHRA and CDR2 is YSYEKL. The CDR3 spells CASSQGNGRDGYTF. The CDR3 region has the DNA TGCGCCAGCAGCCAAGGAAACGGGAGGGATGGCTACACCTTC.

This clonotype was seen ten or more times. The J gene is TRBJ2-2, the V gene TRBV12-3 or TRBV12-4; D ambiguous. The V gene lost 2 bases and the J gene lost 6 bases, with 19 bases spanning the gap. The CDR3 spans 17 residues. CDR3 region: CASSLLGGQVIAGELFF. The CDR3 region has the DNA TGTGCCAGCAGTTTATTGGGTGGCCAGGTGATCGCCGGGGAGCTGTTTTTT.

The chain combines TRBV12-3 or TRBV12-4 with TRBJ2-2; weak D call: TRBD2 (7 bases). The CDR3 loop spans 14 amino acids. V was shortened by 8 bases and J by 4 bases, with 14 bases between the two germline ends. CDR3: CASEGGRVTGELFF. The CDR3 DNA sequence: TGTGCCAGCGAGGGGGGGCGCGTCACCGGGGAGCTGTTTTTT.

This clonotype was picked up a small number of times. The V and J genes are TRBV30 and TRBJ2-1, with TRBD1 as a possible D gene (6 bases). V was cut by 0 bases and J by 7 bases, with 10 bases left in between. The CDR3 covers 13 residues. Germline V gene data show CDR1 as GTSNPN and CDR2 as SVGIG (reference sequence). The CDR3 spells CAWSVRQGNEQFF. The DNA of the CDR3 is TGTGCCTGGAGTGTACGCCAGGGGAATGAGCAGTTCTTC.

This clonotype was detected ten times or more. The chain employs TRBV4-1 and TRBJ2-2; 8 nucleotides agree with TRBD1. V dropped 1 base and J dropped 3; count of bases not matched to a gene: 7. There are 17 residues in the CDR3. CDR1 is MGHRA, CDR2 YSYEKL, per germline. CDR3 residues: CASSQVYGQGYTGELFF. CDR3 nucleotide sequence: TGCGCCAGCAGCCAAGTATACGGACAGGGTTACACCGGGGAGCTGTTTTTT.

This clonotype has at least ten counts. This rearrangement joins TRBV7-9 to TRBJ2-1, with 9 bases identical to TRBD2. Germline values: CDR1 SEHNR, CDR2 FQNEAQ (reference sequence). CDR3 size: 19 residues. Trimming at V came to 4 bases and at J to 8 bases, leaving 21 bases not matched to a gene. The CDR3 is CASSSLQSASGVSRHEQFF. CDR3 DNA: TGTGCCAGCAGCTCCCTTCAATCTGCTAGCGGGGTTAGCCGGCATGAGCAGTTCTTC.

This clonotype has ten or more counts. V and J are TRBV5-4 and TRBJ2-3, with D perhaps TRBD1 or TRBD2 (5 bases each). CDR3 size: 16 residues. Trimming removed 3 bases from V and 3 bases from J, with 17 bases in between. The germline CDR1 and CDR2 sequences are SGHNT and YYREEE (reference sequence). CDR3 loop: CASSWGTGRETDTQYF. The CDR3 nucleotides read TGTGCCAGCAGCTGGGGGACCGGACGAGAGACAGATACGCAGTATTTT.

This clonotype was observed at least ten times. V gene TRBV19 combines with J gene TRBJ1-2; 7 bases map to TRBD1. The CDR3 is made up of 14 amino acids. Germline CDR1 and CDR2: LNHDA and SQIVND (reference sequence). With 3 bases clipped from V and 2 bases from J, the junction kept 3 bases outside the gene matches. The CDR3 coding sequence is TGTGCCAGTAGTATGCAGGGGGAGAACTATGGCTACACCTTC. Its translation is CASSMQGENYGYTF.

This clonotype was picked up many times. The chain couples TRBV29-1 to TRBJ1-2; the D is unclear. The CDR3 spans 14 residues. Germline assignment: CDR1 SQVTM and CDR2 ANQGSEA. The V end was cut by 3 bases, the J end by 4 bases, with 15 bases between. The CDR3 spells CSVELGQAVYGYTF. DNA for the CDR3: TGCAGCGTTGAGTTGGGCCAGGCGGTCTATGGCTACACCTTC.

At least ten counts were recorded for this clonotype. This chain connects TRBV12-3 or TRBV12-4 to TRBJ1-1; 10 positions agree with TRBD1. J lost 7 bases, V lost 3 bases, and 8 bases had no gene match. The CDR3 covers 15 residues. This chain's CDR3 is CASSFAPWTGGEAFF. The CDR3 DNA reads as TGTGCCAGCAGTTTCGCCCCCTGGACAGGGGGTGAAGCTTTCTTT.